The next 6 T cell receptor beta chains were all read from a single sample in a study of T cell changes during pregnancy in multiple sclerosis. Clones were read by immunoSEQ multiplex PCR, and TCRdb kept only the in-frame ones, dropping some. The sample shows approximately 66,000 clones, roughly 90% of them seen only once. Sequenced here: CD8+ T cells from peripheral blood mononuclear cells, sampled before pregnancy. The receptor source for this set is a female donor with multiple sclerosis, enrolled in a pregnancy study.

J is TRBJ2-1 and V is TRBV4-1; perhaps TRBD2 as D (5 bases). Looked up from germline, CDR1 is MGHRA and CDR2 is YSYEKL. The CDR3 covers 11 residues. Trimming left V 11 bases short and J 9 bases short, with 14 bases between. CDR3 in DNA: TGCGCCTCAAATTCAGGAGGTGAGCAGTTCTTC. Translated: CASNSGGEQFF.

The chain links TRBV21-1 to TRBJ1-2; TRBD1 is the table's D call and was not checked against the DNA. TRBV21-1 is a listed pseudogene. The CDR3 length is 15 residues. The CDR3 is CASSKVSDREVGYTF. CDR3 in DNA: TGTGCCAGCAGCAAAGTAAGCGACAGGGAGGTGGGCTACACCTTC.

As concerns this clone: The junction differs from germline at one of its ends, possibly a read error. The V call is TRBV2, the J call TRBJ1-1; D may be TRBD1 (5 bases). CDR3 size: 15 residues. Germline V CDR1 and CDR2: SNHLY, FYNNEI. The CDR3 reads CASRLSQDMTSDTPF. The CDR3 bases are TGTGCCAGCAGGCTGTCACAGGATATGACTTCGGACACACCCTTT.

The chain links TRBV7-3 to TRBJ2-2; tentative D call: TRBD1 (6 bases). The germline CDR1 and CDR2 sequences are SGHTA and FQGTGA. The ends were cut back, 5 bases at V and 6 bases at J, with 22 bases in the middle. This CDR3 comprises 17 residues. DNA for the CDR3: TGTGCCAGCAGCCCCGTTGGGGGCTTGATTGACGCCGGGGAGCTGTTTTTT. This translates into CASSPVGGLIDAGELFF.

V and J are TRBV27 and TRBJ1-6; D might be TRBD1 (6 bases). CDR1 and CDR2 (germline): MNHEY, SMNVEV (reference sequence). V was shortened by 4 bases and J by 8 bases, with 21 bases between the two germline ends. The CDR3 is 17 amino acids. CDR3 amino acids: CASSSPSTTGSDSPLHF. In DNA form, the CDR3 reads TGTGCCAGCAGTTCGCCGAGTACCACAGGGAGTGATTCACCCCTCCACTTT.

The chain links TRBV5-4 to TRBJ1-6; tentatively, D is TRBD1 (6 bases). The V gene lost 1 base and the J gene lost 9 bases, with 20 bases spanning the gap. The germline gives CDR1 SGHNT, CDR2 YYREEE (reference sequence). The CDR3 length is 17 residues. CDR3 sequence: CASSLNGWQGIGSPLHF. CDR3 sequence (DNA): TGTGCCAGCAGCTTGAATGGTTGGCAGGGGATAGGTTCACCCCTCCACTTT.